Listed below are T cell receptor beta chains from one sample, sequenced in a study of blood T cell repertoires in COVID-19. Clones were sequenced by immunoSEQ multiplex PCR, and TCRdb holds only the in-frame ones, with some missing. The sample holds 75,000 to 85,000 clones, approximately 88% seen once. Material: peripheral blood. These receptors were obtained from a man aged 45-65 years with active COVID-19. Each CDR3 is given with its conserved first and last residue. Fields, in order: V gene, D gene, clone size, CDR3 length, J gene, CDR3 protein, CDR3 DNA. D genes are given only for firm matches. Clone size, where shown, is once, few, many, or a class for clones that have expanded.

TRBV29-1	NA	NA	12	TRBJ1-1	CSALTANTEAFF	TGCAGCGCTCTGACAGCTAACACTGAAGCTTTCTTT
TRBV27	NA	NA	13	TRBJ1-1	CASSKQANTEAFF	TGTGCCAGCAGTAAACAGGCGAACACTGAAGCTTTCTTT
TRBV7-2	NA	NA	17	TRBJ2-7	CASSFFSLTGHSYEQYF	TGTGCCAGCAGCTTTTTTTCTCTCACCGGACACTCCTACGAGCAGTACTTC
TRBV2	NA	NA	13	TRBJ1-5	CASVGGGNQPQHF	TGTGCCAGTGTGGGGGGGGGCAATCAGCCCCAGCATTTT
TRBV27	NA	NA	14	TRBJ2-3	CASSFGHSTDTQYF	TGTGCCAGCAGTTTTGGACACTCCACAGATACGCAGTATTTT
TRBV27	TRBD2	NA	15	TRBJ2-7	CASSLIPGGTNEQYF	TGTGCCAGCAGCCTCATACCGGGAGGGACCAACGAGCAGTACTTC
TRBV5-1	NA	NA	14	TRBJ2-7	CASSLEGLSYEQYF	TGCGCCAGCAGCTTGGAGGGACTCTCCTACGAGCAGTACTTC
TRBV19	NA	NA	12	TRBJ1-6	CASIGGPSPLHF	TGTGCCAGTATCGGAGGCCCTTCACCCCTCCACTTT
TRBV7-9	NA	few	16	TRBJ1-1	CASSLRERGRGTEAFF	TGTGCCAGCAGCTTAAGGGAGCGGGGCCGGGGCACTGAAGCTTTCTTT
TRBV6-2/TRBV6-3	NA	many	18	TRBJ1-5	CASSYSLDRPYSNQPQHF	TGTGCCAGCAGTTACAGTTTGGACAGACCTTATAGCAATCAGCCCCAGCATTTT
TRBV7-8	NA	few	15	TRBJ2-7	CASSLGTPGVYEQYF	TGTGCCAGCAGCTTAGGGACCCCGGGAGTCTACGAGCAGTACTTC
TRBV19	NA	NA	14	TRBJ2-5	CASSISTYTETQYF	TGTGCCAGTAGTATCTCGACTTACACGGAGACCCAGTACTTC
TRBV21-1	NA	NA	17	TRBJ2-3	CASSKASSGESTDTQYF	TGTGCCAGCAGCAAAGCGTCAAGCGGGGAAAGCACAGATACGCAGTATTTT
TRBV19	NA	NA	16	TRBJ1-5	CATSDRLYDSNQPQHF	TGTGCCACCTCGGACAGATTATACGATAGCAATCAGCCCCAGCATTTT
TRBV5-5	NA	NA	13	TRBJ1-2	CASSVGGNYGYTF	TGTGCCAGCAGCGTCGGAGGAAACTATGGCTACACCTTC
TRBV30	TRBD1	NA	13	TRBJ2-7	CAFRDRDSYEQYF	TGTGCGTTCCGGGACAGAGATTCCTACGAGCAGTACTTC
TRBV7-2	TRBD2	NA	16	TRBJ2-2	CASSLLAVGGTGELFF	TGTGCCAGCAGCTTATTGGCCGTCGGGGGGACCGGGGAGCTGTTTTTT
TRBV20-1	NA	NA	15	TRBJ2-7	CSASGGRSGSYEQYF	TGCAGTGCTAGTGGCGGGCGATCCGGCTCCTACGAGCAGTACTTC
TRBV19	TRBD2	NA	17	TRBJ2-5	CASILLCPSGSRETQYF	TGTGCCAGTATCCTCTTGTGTCCTAGCGGGAGTCGGGAGACCCAGTACTTC
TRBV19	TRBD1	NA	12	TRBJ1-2	CASHTGGAGYTF	TGTGCCAGTCACACAGGGGGTGCTGGCTACACCTTC
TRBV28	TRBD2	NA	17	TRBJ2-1	CASSLHLRGGSYNEQFF	TGTGCCAGCAGTTTGCATCTCCGGGGGGGGTCCTACAATGAGCAGTTCTTC
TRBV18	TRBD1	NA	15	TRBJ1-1	CASSRRDRVNTEAFF	TGTGCCAGCTCACGCCGGGACAGGGTGAACACTGAAGCTTTCTTT
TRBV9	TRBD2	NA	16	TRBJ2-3	CASSGLAGASTDTQYF	TGTGCCAGCAGCGGACTAGCGGGAGCTAGCACAGATACGCAGTATTTT
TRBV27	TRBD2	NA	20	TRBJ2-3	CASSFLPGTSGGGSTDTQYF	TGTGCCAGCAGTTTTCTTCCCGGGACTAGCGGGGGGGGAAGCACAGATACGCAGTATTTT
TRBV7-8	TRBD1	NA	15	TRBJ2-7	CASSLRDRVGYEQYF	TGTGCCAGCAGCTTGAGAGACAGGGTTGGCTACGAGCAGTACTTC
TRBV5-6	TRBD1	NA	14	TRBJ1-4	CASSLKGAGEKLFF	TGTGCCAGCAGCTTGAAGGGGGCGGGTGAAAAACTGTTTTTT
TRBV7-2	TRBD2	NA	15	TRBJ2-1	CASSLGPAGGSEQFF	TGTGCCAGCAGCTTAGGTCCAGCGGGAGGCAGTGAGCAGTTCTTC
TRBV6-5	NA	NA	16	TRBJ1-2	CASSYSRTEPNYGYTF	TGTGCCAGCAGTTACTCAAGAACAGAGCCTAACTATGGCTACACCTTC
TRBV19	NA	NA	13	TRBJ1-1	CASGIGGGTEAFF	TGTGCCAGTGGAATAGGGGGGGGTACTGAAGCTTTCTTT
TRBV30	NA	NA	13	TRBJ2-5	CAWERQGSETQYF	TGTGCCTGGGAACGGCAGGGATCGGAGACCCAGTACTTC
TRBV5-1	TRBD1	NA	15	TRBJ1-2	CASSDPGGDRYGYTF	TGCGCCAGCAGCGACCCAGGGGGCGATAGGTATGGCTACACCTTC
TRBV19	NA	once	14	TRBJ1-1	CASSSDRQNTEAFF	TGTGCCAGTAGTTCCGACAGGCAGAACACTGAAGCTTTCTTT
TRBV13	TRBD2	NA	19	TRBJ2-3	CASSLDITQRDRGTDTQYF	TGTGCCAGCAGCTTAGATATCACCCAGCGGGATAGAGGGACAGATACGCAGTATTTT
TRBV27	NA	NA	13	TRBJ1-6	CASSAHINSPLHF	TGTGCCAGCAGTGCACACATTAATTCACCCCTCCACTTT
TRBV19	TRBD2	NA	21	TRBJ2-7	CASSMNNAGGLAHSRRGEQYF	TGTGCCAGTAGTATGAATAATGCAGGGGGACTAGCGCATTCACGGAGGGGCGAGCAGTACTTC
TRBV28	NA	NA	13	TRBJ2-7	CASSLRGAGEQYF	TGTGCCAGCAGTTTAAGGGGCGCCGGGGAGCAGTACTTC
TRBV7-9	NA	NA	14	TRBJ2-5	CASSLAGGQETQYF	TGTGCCAGCAGCTTAGCCGGGGGCCAAGAGACCCAGTACTTC
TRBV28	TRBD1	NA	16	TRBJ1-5	CASSLNRGIGNQPQHF	TGTGCCAGCAGTTTAAACAGGGGTATAGGAAATCAGCCCCAGCATTTT
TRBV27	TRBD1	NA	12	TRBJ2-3	CASSENRDSQYF	TGTGCCAGCAGCGAGAACCGGGACAGTCAGTATTTT
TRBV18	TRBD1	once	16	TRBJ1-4	CASSLTGGTTNEKLFF	TGTGCCAGCTCATTAACAGGGGGCACAACTAATGAAAAACTGTTTTTT
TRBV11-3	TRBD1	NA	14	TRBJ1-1	CASSSDRVNTEAFF	TGTGCCAGCAGCTCGGACAGGGTGAACACTGAAGCTTTCTTT
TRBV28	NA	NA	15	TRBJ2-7	CASSRRTASNYEQYF	TGTGCCAGCAGCCGACGCACAGCTTCTAATTACGAGCAGTACTTC
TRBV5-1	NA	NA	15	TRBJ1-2	CASSRGGNIDYGYTF	TGCGCCAGCAGCCGGGGGGGCAATATTGACTATGGCTACACCTTC
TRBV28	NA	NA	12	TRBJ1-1	CASSLPGTEAFF	TGTGCCAGCAGTCTCCCAGGGACAGAAGCTTTCTTT
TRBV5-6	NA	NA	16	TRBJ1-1	CASSLAVGRIGTEAFF	TGTGCCAGCAGCCTGGCGGTAGGGAGGATTGGCACTGAAGCTTTCTTT
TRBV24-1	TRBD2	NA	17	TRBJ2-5	CATSDLPSGSSQETQYF	TGTGCCACCAGTGATTTGCCCAGCGGGAGTAGTCAAGAGACCCAGTACTTC
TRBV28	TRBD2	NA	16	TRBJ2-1	CASSPLGLAVYNEQFF	TGTGCCAGCAGTCCCCTGGGACTAGCGGTATACAATGAGCAGTTCTTC
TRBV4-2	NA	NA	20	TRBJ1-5	CASSQDFPGGEGFGNQPQHF	TGTGCCAGCAGCCAAGATTTTCCCGGAGGGGAGGGTTTTGGCAATCAGCCCCAGCATTTT
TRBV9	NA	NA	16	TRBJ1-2	CASSVGLSGTGRGYTF	TGTGCCAGCAGCGTAGGTCTGTCAGGCACCGGAAGGGGCTACACCTTC
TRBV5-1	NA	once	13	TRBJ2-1	CASSLSGHPGQFF	TGCGCCAGCAGCTTGTCTGGACACCCCGGGCAGTTCTTC
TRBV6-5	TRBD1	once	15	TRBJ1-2	CASRTTGAPGNGYTF	TGTGCCAGCAGAACCACAGGGGCCCCTGGAAATGGCTACACCTTC
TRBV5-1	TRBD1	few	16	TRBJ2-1	CASSQRTGVSYNEQFF	TGCGCCAGCAGCCAAAGGACAGGGGTATCCTACAATGAGCAGTTCTTC
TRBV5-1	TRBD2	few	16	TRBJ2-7	CASSLVGLAGGNEQYF	TGCGCCAGCAGCCTCGTAGGGCTAGCGGGAGGAAACGAGCAGTACTTC
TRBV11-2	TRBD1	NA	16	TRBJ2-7	CASSFLGTGRSGEQYF	TGTGCCAGCAGCTTCCTCGGGACAGGACGTAGTGGAGAGCAGTACTTC
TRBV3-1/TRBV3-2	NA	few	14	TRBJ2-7	CASSPGAGAAEQYF	TGTGCCAGCAGCCCCGGGGCAGGGGCGGCCGAGCAGTACTTC
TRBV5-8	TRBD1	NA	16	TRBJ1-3	CASSLGRGRTGNTIYF	TGTGCCAGCAGCTTGGGCAGGGGGCGTACAGGAAACACCATATATTTT
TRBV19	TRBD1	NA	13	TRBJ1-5	CASSGTGGQPQHF	TGTGCCAGTAGTGGGACAGGCGGTCAGCCCCAGCATTTT